This T cell receptor (beta chain) was sequenced for a study of T cell responses to AZD1222 COVID-19 vaccine. Findings and caveats of the study: Mapped onto spike, vaccine-associated CD4 TCRs spanned it and were dominant at 160-218 and 743-854. Only after the peak T cell response were repertoires sampled. There were mostly white British donors and more females than males, and clonal diversity was possibly underestimated.

Worth noting for this clone: Its antigen remains unidentified.

Sequenced by immunoSEQ multiplex PCR; TCRdb stores in-frame clones only, minus some. In the table there are approximately 67,000 clones, more than 80% of which are singletons. The length of the CDR3 is 12 residues. Between the trimmed V and J ends, which lost 6 bases and 1 base, there was a span of 7 bases. The V call is TRBV12-3 or TRBV12-4, the J call TRBJ2-7; no clear D gene. The receptor was isolated from an adult in good health. The material sequenced was peripheral blood, taken on day 0 of AZD1222 vaccination. The chain's CDR3 is CASSADSYEQYF. The CDR3 bases are TGTGCCAGCAGCGCTGATTCCTACGAGCAGTACTTC.